The 13 T cell receptor beta chains below come from one sample, sequenced in a study of CD8+ T cells in alopecia areata. TCR sequencing used cDNA made by reverse transcription of extracted RNA. Profiled with immunoSEQ multiplex PCR; TCRdb holds only in-frame clones, not every one. The sample consists of approximately 180,000 clones, about 63% of them appearing once. The material sequenced was CD4+ T cells sorted from blood, taken at week 0. Receptors were obtained from a human donor with alopecia areata.

This rearrangement joins TRBV28 to TRBJ1-2; D might be TRBD1 (5 bases). There are 14 residues in the CDR3. V shed 2 bases and J shed 2 bases, with 9 bases lying between them. The germline CDR1 and CDR2 sequences are MDHEN and SYDVKM. CDR3 sequence (DNA): TGTGCCAGCAGTTTAGGGGCAGGGAACTATGGCTACACCTTC. Its translation: CASSLGAGNYGYTF.

In this sample, this clone turned up once. The chain is built from TRBV29-1 and TRBJ2-3; D is unclear. The CDR3 extends over 11 amino acids. Trimming left V 2 bases short and J 3 bases short, with 3 bases between. Per the germline V gene, CDR1 is SQVTM and CDR2 is ANQGSEA. In nucleotides, the CDR3 is TGCAGCGTTGAAAAGACAGATACGCAGTATTTT. It translates to CSVEKTDTQYF.

The chain links TRBV14 to TRBJ2-6; D ambiguous. CDR1 is SGHDN and CDR2 is FVKESK in the germline V gene. V lost 3 bases and J 2 bases, leaving 8 bases between the germline ends. This CDR3 has 15 amino acids. CDR3 amino acids: CASSQGWAGANVLTF. CDR3 coding DNA: TGTGCCAGCAGCCAGGGGTGGGCTGGGGCCAACGTCCTGACTTTC.

V is TRBV7-2 and J is TRBJ2-7; D ambiguous. The germline V and J ends were trimmed by 2 bases and 6 bases, with 8 bases remaining between them. This CDR3 is 12 amino acids long. CDR1 and CDR2 (germline): SGHTA, FQGNSA. DNA for the CDR3: TGTGCCAGCAGCTTACAGAGTACCGAGCAGTACTTC. Translation: CASSLQSTEQYF.

V gene TRBV7-2 combines with J gene TRBJ1-2; D is ambiguous. The length of the CDR3 is 15 residues. CDR1 is SGHTA, CDR2 FQGNSA, per germline. Trimming stripped 5 bases from V and 6 bases from J, with 19 bases between. The CDR3 spells CASSAPWSNRDGYTF. The DNA for the CDR3 is TGTGCCAGCAGCGCCCCCTGGAGCAACCGGGATGGCTACACCTTC. The entire variable domain, with the rest obtained from reference TRBV7-2 and TRBJ1-2, is as follows: GAGVSQSPSNKVTEKGKDVELRCDPISGHTALYWYRQSLGQGLEFLIYFQGNSAPDKSGLPSDRFSAERTGGSVSTLTIQRTQQEDSAVYLCASSAPWSNRDGYTFGSGTRLTVV.

The V and J genes are TRBV5-6 and TRBJ2-7; D unclear. Germline V gene lookup returns CDR1 SGHDT and CDR2 YYEEEE. Trimming took 0 bases from V and 4 from J, leaving 8 bases between them. The CDR3 loop spans 13 amino acids. The CDR3 loop reads CASSLVTDYEQYF. The CDR3 bases are TGTGCCAGCAGCTTGGTCACGGATTACGAGCAGTACTTC.

V is TRBV4-3 and J is TRBJ1-2; D not certain. The CDR3 sequence is 15 residues long. CDR1 LGHNA and CDR2 YSLEER come from the germline V gene. V gave up 0 bases and J gave up 3 bases, with 11 bases separating them. The CDR3 coding sequence is TGCGCCAGCAGCCAAGATCTGGGAAATGACTATGGCTACACCTTC. Encoded protein: CASSQDLGNDYGYTF.

This chain uses TRBV29-1 with TRBJ1-1; TRBD1 matches at 10 bases. J lost 1 base, V lost 3 bases, and 2 bases had no gene match. This CDR3 is 14 amino acids long. The germline gives CDR1 SQVTM, CDR2 ANQGSEA. CDR3 in DNA: TGCAGCGTTGAGAGGGACAGGGGGAACACTGAAGCTTTCTTT. This translates into CSVERDRGNTEAFF.

The J gene is TRBJ1-2, the V gene TRBV29-1; 9 nucleotides match TRBD1. V gave up 5 bases and J gave up 5 bases; unmatched junction bases: 6. The CDR3 length is 13 residues. Looked up from germline, CDR1 is SQVTM and CDR2 is ANQGSEA. The CDR3 region is CSVTGTGKYGYTF. CDR3 in DNA: TGCAGCGTTACCGGGACAGGGAAGTATGGCTACACCTTC.

The gene calls are TRBV30 and TRBJ2-7, with D possibly being TRBD2 (5 bases). The CDR3 is made up of 14 amino acids. Looked up from germline, CDR1 is GTSNPN and CDR2 is SVGIG (reference sequence). Between the trimmed V and J ends, which lost 2 bases and 7 bases, there was a span of 18 bases. DNA of the CDR3: TGTGCCTGGAGTCAGATGGCACCTACGGGGGAGCAGTACTTC. It codes for CAWSQMAPTGEQYF.

The chain employs TRBV15 and TRBJ2-1; D gene uncertain. The CDR3 sequence is 14 residues long. V dropped 6 bases and J dropped 6 bases, with 15 bases sitting between them. Looked up from germline, CDR1 is LNHNV and CDR2 is YYDKDF (reference sequence). CDR3 nucleotide sequence: TGTGCCACCAGAGATATCCTAGAACTCAATGAGCAGTTCTTC. This gives the protein CATRDILELNEQFF.

The rearrangement uses TRBV29-1 and TRBJ2-7, with D possibly TRBD2 on 6 matching bases. The CDR3 is made up of 16 amino acids. The V end was cut by 4 bases, the J end by 7 bases, with 26 bases between. Per germline, CDR1 SQVTM and CDR2 ANQGSEA. In nucleotides, the CDR3 is TGCAGCGTTGGCGGGGCCCGGGGAATAAAATTTGAAGAGCAGTACTTC. Amino acid sequence: CSVGGARGIKFEEQYF.

V is TRBV14 and J is TRBJ2-5, with 7 bases aligning to TRBD1. The CDR3 has 18 residues. V was pared by 6 bases and J by 3 bases, with 19 bases of the junction left unmatched. The V gene's germline CDR1 is SGHDN and CDR2 FVKESK. This chain's CDR3 is CASSPRPPNRGREETQYF. As DNA, the CDR3 is TGTGCCAGCAGTCCAAGACCCCCCAACAGGGGTAGGGAAGAGACCCAGTACTTC.